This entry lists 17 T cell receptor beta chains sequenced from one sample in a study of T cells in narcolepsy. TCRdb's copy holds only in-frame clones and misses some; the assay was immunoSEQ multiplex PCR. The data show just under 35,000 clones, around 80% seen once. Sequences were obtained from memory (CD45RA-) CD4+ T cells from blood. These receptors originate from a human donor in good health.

The CDR3 region is CAISEFGGSGNTIYF. The CDR3 DNA reads TGTGCCATCAGTGAGTTCGGGGGCTCTGGAAACACCATATATTTT. V and J are TRBV10-3 and TRBJ1-3; TRBD1 is a possible D gene (5 bases). CDR1 and CDR2 from the germline V gene are ENHRY and SYGVKD. The V gene lost 1 base and the J gene lost 0 bases, with 7 bases spanning the gap. The CDR3 spans 15 residues.

The CDR3 DNA sequence: TGTGCCAGCAGTAGACAGGGTTCCTACGAGCAGTACTTC. It specifies CASSRQGSYEQYF. This chain connects TRBV6-6 to TRBJ2-7, with 7 nucleotides matching TRBD1. Germline values: CDR1 MNHNY, CDR2 SVGAGI (reference sequence). V lost 5 bases, J lost 1 base, and 2 bases stayed unmatched. This CDR3 comprises 13 residues.

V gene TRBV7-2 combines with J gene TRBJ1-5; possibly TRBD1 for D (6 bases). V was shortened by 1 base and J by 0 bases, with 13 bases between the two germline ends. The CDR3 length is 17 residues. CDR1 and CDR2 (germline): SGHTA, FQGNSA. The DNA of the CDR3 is TGTGCCAGCAGCTTAGTGTGGACAGCCATTAGCAATCAGCCCCAGCATTTT. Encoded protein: CASSLVWTAISNQPQHF.

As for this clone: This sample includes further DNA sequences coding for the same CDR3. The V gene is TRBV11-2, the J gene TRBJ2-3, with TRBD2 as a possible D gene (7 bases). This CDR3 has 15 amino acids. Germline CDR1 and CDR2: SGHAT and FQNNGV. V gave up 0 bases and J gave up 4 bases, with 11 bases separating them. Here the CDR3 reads CASSLEGAGADTQYF. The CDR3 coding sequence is TGTGCCAGCAGCTTAGAGGGGGCGGGGGCAGATACGCAGTATTTT.

The CDR3 DNA reads as TGTGCCAGCAGCCAAGGGGTGTCGGCTAGCGGGAGGAATGAGCAGTTCTTC. Its protein product is CASSQGVSASGRNEQFF. The chain joins TRBV4-2 to TRBJ2-1; 11 bases match TRBD2. The germline V gene has CDR1 LGHNA and CDR2 YNFKEQ. V gave up 1 base and J gave up 7 bases; unmatched junction bases: 9. CDR3 length equals 17 residues.

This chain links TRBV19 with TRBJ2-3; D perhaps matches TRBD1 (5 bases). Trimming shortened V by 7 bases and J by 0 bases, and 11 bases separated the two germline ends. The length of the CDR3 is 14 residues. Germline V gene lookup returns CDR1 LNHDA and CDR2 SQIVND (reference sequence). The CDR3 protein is CASTWPGSTDTQYF. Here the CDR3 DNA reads TGTGCCAGTACTTGGCCAGGGAGCACAGATACGCAGTATTTT.

CDR3 amino acids: CAWSVGQDSGNTIYF. The CDR3 DNA reads TGTGCCTGGAGTGTAGGACAGGACTCTGGAAACACCATATATTTT. This chain joins TRBV30 and TRBJ1-3, with 7 bases lining up with TRBD1. The germline V gene has CDR1 GTSNPN and CDR2 SVGIG (reference sequence). This CDR3 has 15 amino acids. The V and J ends lost 0 bases and 0 bases, in that order; junction bases with no gene match: 2.

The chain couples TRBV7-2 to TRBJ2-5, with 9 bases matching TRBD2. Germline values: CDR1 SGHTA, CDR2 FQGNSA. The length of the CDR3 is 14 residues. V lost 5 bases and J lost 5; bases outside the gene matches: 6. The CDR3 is CASSGRRGGETQYF. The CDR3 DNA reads TGTGCCAGCAGCGGAAGGCGGGGGGGGGAGACCCAGTACTTC. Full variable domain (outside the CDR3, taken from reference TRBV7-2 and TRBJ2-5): GAGVSQSPSNKVTEKGKDVELRCDPISGHTALYWYRQSLGQGLEFLIYFQGNSAPDKSGLPSDRFSAERTGGSVSTLTIQRTQQEDSAVYLCASSGRRGGETQYFGPGTRLLVL.

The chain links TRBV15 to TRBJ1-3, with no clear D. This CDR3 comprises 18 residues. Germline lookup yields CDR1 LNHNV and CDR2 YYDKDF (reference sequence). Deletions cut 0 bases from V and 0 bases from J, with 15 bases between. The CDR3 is CATSRDGPRLDSGNTIYF. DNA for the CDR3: TGTGCCACCAGCAGAGATGGGCCCAGACTGGACTCTGGAAACACCATATATTTT.

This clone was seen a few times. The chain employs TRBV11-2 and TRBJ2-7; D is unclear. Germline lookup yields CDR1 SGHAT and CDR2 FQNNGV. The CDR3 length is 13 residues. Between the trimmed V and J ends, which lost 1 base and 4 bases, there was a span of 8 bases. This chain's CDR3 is CASSLAPRYEQYF. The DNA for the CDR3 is TGTGCCAGCAGCTTAGCCCCTCGTTACGAGCAGTACTTC.

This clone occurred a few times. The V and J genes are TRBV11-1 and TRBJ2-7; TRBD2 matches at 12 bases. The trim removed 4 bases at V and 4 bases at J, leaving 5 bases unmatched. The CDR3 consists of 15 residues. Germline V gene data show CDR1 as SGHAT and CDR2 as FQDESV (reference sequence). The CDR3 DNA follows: TGTGCCAGCAGCTCGCTAGCGGGGGGGCCGTACGAGCAGTACTTC. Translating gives CASSSLAGGPYEQYF. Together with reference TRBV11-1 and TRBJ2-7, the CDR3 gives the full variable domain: EAEVAQSPRYKITEKSQAVAFWCDPISGHATLYWYRQILGQGPELLVQFQDESVVDDSQLPKDRFSAERLKGVDSTLKIQPAELGDSAMYLCASSSLAGGPYEQYFGPGTRLTVT.

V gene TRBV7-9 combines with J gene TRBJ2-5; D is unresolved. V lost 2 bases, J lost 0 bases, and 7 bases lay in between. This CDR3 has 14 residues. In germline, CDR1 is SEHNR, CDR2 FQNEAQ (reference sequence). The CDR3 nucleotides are TGTGCCAGCAGCTTATTGAGAGACCAAGAGACCCAGTACTTC. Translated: CASSLLRDQETQYF.

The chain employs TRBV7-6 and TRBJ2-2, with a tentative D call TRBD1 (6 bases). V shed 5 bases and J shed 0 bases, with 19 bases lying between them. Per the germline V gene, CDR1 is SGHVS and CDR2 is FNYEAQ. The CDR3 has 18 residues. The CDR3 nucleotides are TGTGCCAGCAGCCGGATGACCGACAGGTTCGCGAACACCGGGGAGCTGTTTTTT. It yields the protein CASSRMTDRFANTGELFF.

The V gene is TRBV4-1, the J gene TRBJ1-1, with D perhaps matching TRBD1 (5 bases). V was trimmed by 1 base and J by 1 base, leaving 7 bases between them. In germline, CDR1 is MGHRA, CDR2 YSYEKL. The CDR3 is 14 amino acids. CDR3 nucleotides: TGCGCCAGCAGCCAAGCCGGACAGAACACTGAAGCTTTCTTT. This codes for CASSQAGQNTEAFF.

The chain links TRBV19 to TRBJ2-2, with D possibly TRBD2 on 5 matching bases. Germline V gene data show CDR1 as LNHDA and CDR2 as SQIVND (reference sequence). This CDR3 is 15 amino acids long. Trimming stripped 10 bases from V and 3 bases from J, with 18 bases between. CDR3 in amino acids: CATKWGVVDTGELFF. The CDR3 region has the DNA TGTGCCACTAAATGGGGAGTAGTTGACACCGGGGAGCTGTTTTTT.

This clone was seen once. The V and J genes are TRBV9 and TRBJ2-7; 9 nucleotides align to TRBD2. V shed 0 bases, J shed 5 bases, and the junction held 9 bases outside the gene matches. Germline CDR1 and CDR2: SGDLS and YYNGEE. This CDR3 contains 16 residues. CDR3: CASSVGVLAGTNEQYF. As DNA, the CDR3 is TGTGCCAGCAGCGTAGGGGTCCTAGCGGGAACCAACGAGCAGTACTTC. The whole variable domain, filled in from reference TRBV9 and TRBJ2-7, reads DSGVTQTPKHLITATGQRVTLRCSPRSGDLSVYWYQQSLDQGLQFLIQYYNGEERAKGNILERFSAQQFPDLHSELNLSSLELGDSALYFCASSVGVLAGTNEQYFGPGTRLTVT.

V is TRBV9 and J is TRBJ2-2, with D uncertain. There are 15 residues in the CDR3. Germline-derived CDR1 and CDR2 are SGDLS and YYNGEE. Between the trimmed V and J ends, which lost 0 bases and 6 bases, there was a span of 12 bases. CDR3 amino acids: CASSVAVGTPGELFF. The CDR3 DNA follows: TGTGCCAGCAGCGTAGCGGTCGGTACACCCGGGGAGCTGTTTTTT.